This TCR beta chain was captured by sequencing in a study of T-cell memory formation after mild COVID-19. General study results and limits: What remained unconfirmed was the SARS-CoV-2 specificity of second-wave clones peaking on day 37.

The germline gives CDR1 SGDLS, CDR2 YYNGEE. CDR3 length: 19 amino acids. Deletions cut 2 bases from V and 8 bases from J, with 29 bases between. TCRdb analysed the 5' RACE reads with MiXCR anew, one entry per CDR3 protein. The profile shows hundreds of thousands of distinct CDR3 sequences, roughly 15% of them singletons. The sample holds a few counts of this clonotype. What it binds is not known. The clonotype was recovered from a man younger than 35 who had mild COVID-19 (a few samples of this study predate the infection). Cell type and time point are not known. This chain uses TRBV9 with TRBJ2-1; possibly TRBD2 for D (6 bases). Sequencing input: PBMCs or a T cell subset sorted from them (not recorded which). The CDR3 nucleotides are TGTGCCAGCAGCGTTCCCCGAACCGATACCGGGACCCGGAGGGATGAGCAGTTCTTC. This codes for CASSVPRTDTGTRRDEQFF.